The 20 T cell receptor beta chains below come from one sample, sequenced in a study of early T cells in non-severe SARS-CoV-2 infection. MiXCR, run by TCRdb on the 5' RACE reads, gives a single entry per CDR3 protein. The data contain tens of thousands of distinct CDR3 sequences, roughly 6.2% of them singletons. The sample comprised whole blood. The receptors come from an adult who was a healthcare worker with PCR-confirmed SARS-CoV-2 infection or an uninfected control (not recorded which).

This clonotype came up many times. The chain combines TRBV19 with TRBJ2-3, with 7 bases identical to TRBD1. V was pared by 6 bases and J by 1 base, with 4 bases of the junction left unmatched. In germline, CDR1 is LNHDA, CDR2 SQIVND (reference sequence). This CDR3 spans 14 amino acids. For the CDR3, the DNA is TGTGCCAGTAGCGTAGGGGGCGGCACAGATACGCAGTATTTT. This encodes CASSVGGGTDTQYF.

This rearrangement joins TRBV7-8 to TRBJ1-1; possible D gene TRBD1, 5 bases. The CDR3 covers 16 residues. CDR1 SGHVS and CDR2 FQNEAQ come from the germline V gene. The ends were cut back, 0 bases at V and 4 bases at J, with 15 bases in the middle. The CDR3 loop is CASSLAYQAGGTEAFF. The CDR3 bases are TGTGCCAGCAGCTTAGCGTATCAGGCTGGGGGCACTGAAGCTTTCTTT.

This clonotype appeared many times. This chain links TRBV20-1 with TRBJ2-5; D is uncertain. From germline, CDR1 is DFQATT and CDR2 SNEGSKA (reference sequence). This CDR3 is built from 13 residues. The V gene lost 5 bases and the J gene lost 8 bases, with 18 bases spanning the gap. The CDR3 reads CSARIPSKRTQYF. CDR3 DNA sequence: TGCAGTGCTCGGATCCCTTCCAAGAGAACCCAGTACTTC.

In this sample, this clonotype turned up many times. The chain carries TRBV6-5 and TRBJ2-1; 10 bases map to TRBD2. Looked up from germline, CDR1 is MNHEY and CDR2 is SVGAGI. CDR3 length: 16 residues. Trimming removed 6 bases from V and 7 bases from J; junction bases left unmatched: 12. The CDR3 region has the DNA TGTGCCAGCAGCCCCGAGGGAGCGGGGGGGCGGAATGAGCAGTTCTTC. Amino acids: CASSPEGAGGRNEQFF.

This clonotype was seen ten or more times. V and J are TRBV18 and TRBJ2-7; D is possibly TRBD1 (6 bases). The germline V gene encodes CDR1 KGHSH and CDR2 LQKENI. Trimming removed 4 bases at V and 2 bases at J, with 12 bases between. CDR3 size: 14 residues. The CDR3: CASSLDRGPYEQYF. Written as DNA, the CDR3 is TGTGCCAGCTCACTGGACAGAGGCCCCTACGAGCAGTACTTC.

This clonotype was seen repeatedly, ten times or more. The chain carries TRBV4-3 and TRBJ1-1; 7 bases line up with TRBD1. The V and J ends lost 4 bases and 4 bases, in that order; junction bases with no gene match: 9. Germline V gives CDR1 LGHNA, CDR2 YSLEER. This CDR3 spans 15 amino acids. The CDR3 DNA reads as TGCGCCAGCAGCCGAGAAAACAGGGGAGGCACTGAAGCTTTCTTT. This translates into CASSRENRGGTEAFF.

The chain uses TRBV29-1 and TRBJ1-1; D unresolved. The CDR3 loop spans 13 amino acids. The ends were cut back, 4 bases at V and 0 bases at J, with 9 bases in the middle. CDR1 SQVTM and CDR2 ANQGSEA come from the germline V gene. The chain's CDR3 is CSVGAAMNTEAFF. The DNA for the CDR3 is TGCAGCGTTGGGGCAGCTATGAACACTGAAGCTTTCTTT. Supplemented by reference TRBV29-1 and TRBJ1-1, the full variable domain reads SAVISQKPSRDICQRGTSLTIQCQVDSQVTMMFWYRQQPGQSLTLIATANQGSEATYESGFVIDKFPISRPNLTFSTLTVSNMSPEDSSIYLCSVGAAMNTEAFFGQGTRLTVV.

Written as DNA, the CDR3 is TGTGCCAGCAGTGAAGGGCCAGAGAACACCGGGGAGCTGTTTTTT. Its translation: CASSEGPENTGELFF. J is TRBJ2-2 and V is TRBV2; D unclear. CDR3 size: 15 residues. CDR1 and CDR2 (germline): SNHLY, FYNNEI. Trimming left V 1 base short and J 1 base short, with 7 bases between.

This clonotype was seen repeatedly, ten times or more. In nucleotides, the CDR3 is TGCGCCAGCAGCCCTATGGGGAGCCGGACAGGGGTGAGTGGTAGCACCTACAATGAGCAGTTCTTC. Translated: CASSPMGSRTGVSGSTYNEQFF. The V gene is TRBV4-1, the J gene TRBJ2-1, with 9 bases fitting TRBD1. The V gene end was trimmed by 4 bases and the J gene end by 2 bases; junction bases not matched to a gene: 24. The CDR3 extends over 22 amino acids. Germline V gene data show CDR1 as MGHRA and CDR2 as YSYEKL.

This clonotype was seen many times. The V call is TRBV20-1, the J call TRBJ1-4; a weak D match, TRBD1 (5 bases). The V end lost 4 bases, the J end lost 5 bases, and 11 bases lay between the germline ends. This CDR3 spans 13 amino acids. Germline V gene sequence: CDR1 DFQATT, CDR2 SNEGSKA (reference sequence). The CDR3 DNA is TGCAGTGCTACAACAGGAGTGAATGAAAAACTGTTTTTT. Residues: CSATTGVNEKLFF.

This clonotype was detected ten times or more. The V gene is TRBV5-1, the J gene TRBJ1-1; 9 bases are shared with TRBD1. This CDR3 has 17 residues. J gave up 6 bases and V 0 bases, and 12 bases lay outside the gene matches. Looked up from germline, CDR1 is SGHRS and CDR2 is YFSETQ. The DNA for the CDR3 is TGCGCCAGCAGCTTGGCCCCGGGACAGGGTAACGGCCCTGAAGCTTTCTTT. As protein: CASSLAPGQGNGPEAFF.

This clonotype has just a few counts. The chain joins TRBV11-2 to TRBJ1-5; 8 bases map to TRBD1. This CDR3 spans 15 amino acids. Looked up from germline, CDR1 is SGHAT and CDR2 is FQNNGV. Trimming at V came to 1 base and at J to 4 bases, leaving 3 bases not matched to a gene. The CDR3 DNA sequence: TGTGCCAGCAGCTTAGCCGGGACAGGTAATCAGCCCCAGCATTTT. Translating gives CASSLAGTGNQPQHF.

The chain joins TRBV29-1 to TRBJ1-2; D call uncertain. There are 12 residues in the CDR3. CDR1 and CDR2 (germline): SQVTM, ANQGSEA. V lost 5 bases, J lost 0 bases, and 7 bases lay in between. CDR3 DNA: TGCAGCGTTAGCAGCACTAACTATGGCTACACCTTC. It codes for CSVSSTNYGYTF.

This clonotype was recorded many times. V gene TRBV11-3 combines with J gene TRBJ2-5; D unresolved. Between the trimmed V and J ends, which lost 3 bases and 2 bases, there was a span of 7 bases. The CDR3 runs 13 residues. The germline V gene encodes CDR1 SGHNT and CDR2 YENEEA. The CDR3 spells CASSLSQQETQYF. CDR3 in DNA: TGTGCCAGCAGCTTGTCACAGCAAGAGACCCAGTACTTC.

The V call is TRBV28, the J call TRBJ2-7; TRBD1 matches 7 bases. Germline V gives CDR1 MDHEN, CDR2 SYDVKM. The J segment lost 4 bases and the V segment lost 5 bases, leaving 8 bases of the junction unmatched. CDR3 length: 14 amino acids. The DNA of the CDR3 is TGTGCCAGCAGTGCCGGACAGGCTCGGTACGAGCAGTACTTC. Translated: CASSAGQARYEQYF.

This clonotype was detected ten times or more. V is TRBV12-3 or TRBV12-4 and J is TRBJ2-5, with TRBD1 identical over 7 bases. The CDR3 runs to 13 residues. Trimming at V came to 6 bases and at J to 3 bases, leaving 4 bases not matched to a gene. CDR3 loop: CASSTDREETQYF. Written as DNA, the CDR3 is TGTGCCAGCAGCACAGACAGGGAAGAGACCCAGTACTTC.

This clonotype has only a few counts. This CDR3 reads CASSPQGAGEQYF. The CDR3 DNA sequence: TGTGCCAGCAGTCCGCAGGGGGCTGGCGAGCAGTACTTC. The V call is TRBV27, the J call TRBJ2-7, with 8 bases aligning to TRBD1. This CDR3 spans 13 amino acids. Germline V gene lookup returns CDR1 MNHEY and CDR2 SMNVEV (reference sequence). J was trimmed by 6 bases and V by 5 bases; bases with no gene match: 6.

The chain carries TRBV20-1 and TRBJ1-4, with D possibly matching TRBD1 (6 bases). V lost 5 bases and J 8 bases, leaving 21 bases between the germline ends. This CDR3 has 15 residues. The V gene's germline CDR1 is DFQATT and CDR2 SNEGSKA (reference sequence). As DNA, the CDR3 is TGCAGTGCTCGCCAAGGGGGGGAGATTGAGGAAAAACTGTTTTTT. Protein sequence: CSARQGGEIEEKLFF.

This clonotype appeared many times. The J gene is TRBJ2-3, the V gene TRBV20-1; D tentatively reads TRBD1 or TRBD2 (6 bases each). Germline V gene data show CDR1 as DFQATT and CDR2 as SNEGSKA (reference sequence). V gave up 6 bases and J gave up 2 bases, with 27 bases separating them. CDR3 length: 18 residues. The DNA for the CDR3 is TGCAGTGCGCCCAGGGGCCGTAGCGCGGGGCGAAACACAGATACGCAGTATTTT. Translation: CSAPRGRSAGRNTDTQYF.

This clonotype was counted at least ten times. This CDR3 reads CSARPGTSFVDTQYF. In DNA form, the CDR3 reads TGCAGTGCTAGACCCGGGACTAGCTTTGTAGATACGCAGTATTTT. The chain uses TRBV20-1 and TRBJ2-3, with 9 bases matching TRBD2. V trimming: 2 bases; J trimming: 5 bases; junction bases outside the gene matches: 8. Germline CDR1 reads DFQATT; CDR2 reads SNEGSKA (reference sequence). The CDR3 has 15 amino acids.